This TCR beta chain is from a study of T-cell reconstitution after alpha-beta-depleted transplantation in children. Overall study findings and caveats: The high TCRbeta diversity at day 60 in some patients came from surviving recipient T cells and thymic progenitors. Approximately two months post-transplant, alpha-beta T cells reportedly originated from several hundred expanded graft clones. After one year, T-cell counts and TCRbeta diversity mostly came from new T cells.

This clonotype showed up just a few times. Antigen specificity is unknown. It was with unique molecular identifiers that the TCRbeta library was prepared. TCRdb processed the PCR reads anew with MiXCR; each CDR3 protein has one entry. The sample consists of 600,000 to 700,000 distinct CDR3 sequences, roughly 14% of them appearing once. The clonotype originates from a girl aged 2-10 years with congenital amegakaryocytic thrombocytopenia, due to receive a stem cell transplant. Sequences were derived from PBMCs, sampled before TCRalphabeta/CD19-depleted stem cell transplant.

The CDR3 coding sequence is TGTGCCAGCAGTTACTCGGCCACACTAGCGGACTCCTACGAGCAGTACTTC. Its protein product is CASSYSATLADSYEQYF. This chain connects TRBV6-2 or TRBV6-3 to TRBJ2-7; 8 bases align to TRBD2. Germline-derived CDR1 and CDR2 are MNHEY and SVGEGT. This CDR3 region has 17 residues. Trimming cost V 0 bases and J 0 bases; bases outside gene matches: 7.